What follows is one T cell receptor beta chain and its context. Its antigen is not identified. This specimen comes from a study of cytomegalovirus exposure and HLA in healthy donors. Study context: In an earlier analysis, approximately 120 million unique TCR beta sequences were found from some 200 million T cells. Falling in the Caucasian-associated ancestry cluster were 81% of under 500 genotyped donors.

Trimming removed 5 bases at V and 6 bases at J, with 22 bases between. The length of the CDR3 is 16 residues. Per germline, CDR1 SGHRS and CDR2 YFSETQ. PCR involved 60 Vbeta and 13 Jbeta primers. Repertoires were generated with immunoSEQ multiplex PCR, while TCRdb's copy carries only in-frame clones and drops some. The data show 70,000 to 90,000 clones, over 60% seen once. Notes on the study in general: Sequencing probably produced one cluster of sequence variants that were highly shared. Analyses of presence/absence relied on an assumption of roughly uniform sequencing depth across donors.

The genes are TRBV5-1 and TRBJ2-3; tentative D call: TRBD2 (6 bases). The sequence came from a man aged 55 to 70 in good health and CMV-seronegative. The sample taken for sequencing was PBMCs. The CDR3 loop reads CASRRTGTGIVDTQYF. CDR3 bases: TGCGCCAGCAGGCGGACCGGGACTGGCATAGTGGATACGCAGTATTTT.